Below are 20 T cell receptor beta chains sequenced from a single sample in a study of radiation and T cells in renal cell carcinoma. Here immunoSEQ multiplex PCR was the method, and the copy in TCRdb shows in-frame clones only, minus some. The sample consists of about 140,000 clones, 75% to 90% of them appearing once. Time point noted: baseline pretreatment blood. Indicated treatment: 15 Gy SBRT to primary tumor, nephrectomy 4 weeks later. Sequences were derived from blood, sampled from a patient whose treatment included radiotherapy and nephrectomy. All receptors derive from a woman aged 45-59 years with renal cell carcinoma.

Comment on this clone: The sample has other DNA sequences that encode this CDR3 too. The chain's CDR3 is CASNAGYGYTF. The CDR3 nucleotides are TGTGCCAGCAATGCTGGCTATGGCTACACCTTC. V gene TRBV25-1 combines with J gene TRBJ1-2; no clear D. This CDR3 contains 11 residues. Germline V gives CDR1 MGHDK, CDR2 SYGVNS. V was trimmed by 7 bases and J by 4 bases, leaving 7 bases between them.

The gene calls are TRBV11-1 and TRBJ1-2; D call uncertain. This CDR3 is built from 14 residues. The V end lost 2 bases, the J end lost 1 base, and 8 bases lay between the germline ends. Germline-derived CDR1 and CDR2 are SGHAT and FQDESV (reference sequence). In DNA, the CDR3 is TGTGCCAGCAGCTTAAGGCAGAGTAACTATGGCTACACCTTC. This translates into CASSLRQSNYGYTF. The full variable domain, rest sourced from reference TRBV11-1 and TRBJ1-2, is EAEVAQSPRYKITEKSQAVAFWCDPISGHATLYWYRQILGQGPELLVQFQDESVVDDSQLPKDRFSAERLKGVDSTLKIQPAELGDSAMYLCASSLRQSNYGYTFGSGTRLTVV.

This chain links TRBV7-9 with TRBJ1-4, with no clear D. The germline V gene has CDR1 SEHNR and CDR2 FQNEAQ (reference sequence). This CDR3 is built from 13 residues. The V end was cut by 8 bases, the J end by 1 base, with 8 bases between. The DNA of the CDR3 is TGTGCCAGCCGCCAGGAAACTAATGAAAAACTGTTTTTT. It yields the protein CASRQETNEKLFF.

This rearrangement joins TRBV5-1 to TRBJ2-3; no definite D call. Germline-derived CDR1 and CDR2 are SGHRS and YFSETQ. V was trimmed by 1 base and J by 2 bases, leaving 2 bases between them. This CDR3 is 12 amino acids long. CDR3 protein: CASSLFTDTQYF. The CDR3 DNA reads as TGCGCCAGCAGCTTGTTCACAGATACGCAGTATTTT. The whole variable domain, remainder taken from reference TRBV5-1 and TRBJ2-3, is KAGVTQTPRYLIKTRGQQVTLSCSPISGHRSVSWYQQTPGQGLQFLFEYFSETQRNKGNFPGRFSGRQFSNSRSEMNVSTLELGDSALYLCASSLFTDTQYFGPGTRLTVL.

This clone was observed a handful of times. This chain links TRBV29-1 with TRBJ1-2; D remains ambiguous. From germline, CDR1 is SQVTM and CDR2 ANQGSEA. Trimming left V 3 bases short and J 8 bases short, with 13 bases between. CDR3 length: 12 residues. CDR3 amino acids: CSVDGQVHGYTF. The DNA of the CDR3 is TGCAGCGTTGATGGGCAGGTTCACGGCTACACCTTC.

The rearrangement links TRBV5-1 to TRBJ1-4; D possibly corresponds to TRBD1 (6 bases). Per the germline V gene, CDR1 is SGHRS and CDR2 is YFSETQ. With 0 bases removed from V and 0 bases from J, the gap between germline ends came to 18 bases. This CDR3 region has 19 residues. The CDR3 here is CASSLAMDRLSATNEKLFF. For the CDR3, the DNA is TGCGCCAGCAGCTTGGCCATGGACAGATTAAGCGCAACTAATGAAAAACTGTTTTTT.

The V and J genes are TRBV19 and TRBJ2-7; D remains unclear. The germline V gene encodes CDR1 LNHDA and CDR2 SQIVND (reference sequence). Trimming cost V 2 bases and J 4 bases, with 15 bases left between them. This CDR3 comprises 15 residues. The CDR3 DNA is TGTGCCAGTAGTATACCCACCGGACCAGCATACGAGCAGTACTTC. As protein: CASSIPTGPAYEQYF. The whole variable domain, remainder taken from reference TRBV19 and TRBJ2-7, is DGGITQSPKYLFRKEGQNVTLSCEQNLNHDAMYWYRQDPGQGLRLIYYSQIVNDFQKGDIAEGYSVSREKKESFPLTVTSAQKNPTAFYLCASSIPTGPAYEQYFGPGTRLTVT.

The count of this clone is one. The J gene is TRBJ1-2, the V gene TRBV7-9, with 9 positions matching TRBD1. V lost 4 bases, J lost 0 bases, and 9 bases stayed unmatched. The CDR3 has 17 amino acids. Looked up from germline, CDR1 is SEHNR and CDR2 is FQNEAQ (reference sequence). Here the CDR3 DNA reads TGTGCCAGCAGCTCCACAGGGGGCAGAGAACCTAACTATGGCTACACCTTC. Its translation is CASSSTGGREPNYGYTF.

The chain combines TRBV5-4 with TRBJ1-2; 9 bases map to TRBD1. The germline gives CDR1 SGHNT, CDR2 YYREEE (reference sequence). The CDR3 loop spans 15 amino acids. Trimming removed 1 base from V and 5 bases from J; junction bases left unmatched: 6. In DNA form, the CDR3 reads TGTGCCAGCAGCTTGAGGACAGGGGATACATATGGCTACACCTTC. It yields the protein CASSLRTGDTYGYTF.

This clone was seen only a few times. The CDR3 DNA sequence: TGTGCCAGTAGTAAGGACAGGCTTGAAAAACTGTTTTTT. Its protein product is CASSKDRLEKLFF. The chain recombines TRBV19 with TRBJ1-4, with TRBD1 identical over 7 bases. The J segment lost 7 bases and the V segment lost 4 bases, leaving 3 bases of the junction unmatched. The germline V gene encodes CDR1 LNHDA and CDR2 SQIVND (reference sequence). The CDR3 totals 13 residues.

The chain joins TRBV10-2 to TRBJ1-6; the D is unclear. There are 13 residues in the CDR3. Trimming removed 9 bases at V and 4 bases at J, with 10 bases between. Germline V gene data show CDR1 as WSHSY and CDR2 as SAAADI. The CDR3 reads CASSFGYNSPLHF. The CDR3 DNA reads as TGCGCCAGTAGCTTTGGGTATAATTCACCCCTCCACTTT.

The chain has TRBV28 and TRBJ2-7; D gene ambiguous. This CDR3 has 11 residues. Germline V gene lookup returns CDR1 MDHEN and CDR2 SYDVKM. The V end lost 8 bases, the J end lost 3 bases, and 8 bases lay between the germline ends. Here the CDR3 DNA reads TGTGCCAGCCGAAATTACTACGAGCAGTACTTC. It translates to CASRNYYEQYF.

The sample holds a few counts of this clone. The rearrangement uses TRBV19 and TRBJ1-1, with D perhaps TRBD1 (5 bases). The germline gives CDR1 LNHDA, CDR2 SQIVND (reference sequence). Trimming shortened V by 7 bases and J by 0 bases, and 18 bases separated the two germline ends. This CDR3 contains 16 residues. The CDR3 DNA follows: TGTGCCAGTACCCGGGACGGAAAGAGTATGAACACTGAAGCTTTCTTT. It encodes CASTRDGKSMNTEAFF.

This clone has more than one count but fewer than ten. V is TRBV6-5 and J is TRBJ1-4, with TRBD1 matching 9 bases. V lost 6 bases, J lost 8 bases, and 4 bases stayed unmatched. Germline values: CDR1 MNHEY, CDR2 SVGAGI. This CDR3 is built from 13 residues. For the CDR3, the DNA is TGTGCCAGCAGGGGAGGGACAGGGGAAAAACTGTTTTTT. Amino acid sequence: CASRGGTGEKLFF.

The V call is TRBV5-6, the J call TRBJ1-6, with a possible D match to TRBD1 (6 bases). Trimming removed 0 bases at V and 8 bases at J, with 9 bases between. The V gene's germline CDR1 is SGHDT and CDR2 YYEEEE. The CDR3 extends over 14 amino acids. The CDR3 DNA reads TGTGCCAGCAGCTTGGAGAGGGGGGATTCACCCCTCCACTTT. It codes for CASSLERGDSPLHF.

The rearrangement joins TRBV5-6 to TRBJ1-1; D is undetermined. Germline V gene lookup returns CDR1 SGHDT and CDR2 YYEEEE. The CDR3 runs 15 residues. V was trimmed by 4 bases and J by 3 bases, leaving 16 bases between them. The CDR3 DNA sequence: TGTGCCAGCAGCGAAGTAAGTAATCAGGACACTGAAGCTTTCTTT. Its translation is CASSEVSNQDTEAFF.

The rearrangement uses TRBV11-2 and TRBJ1-1; unclear D gene. Looked up from germline, CDR1 is SGHAT and CDR2 is FQNNGV. The CDR3 runs to 13 residues. The V and J ends lost 1 base and 10 bases respectively, with 13 bases between them. Here the CDR3 DNA reads TGTGCCAGCAGCTTAGTACCGAAAAGCGGAGCTTTCTTT. Its protein is CASSLVPKSGAFF.

V gene TRBV28 combines with J gene TRBJ1-2; maybe TRBD1 (6 bases). Trimming removed 5 bases from V and 6 bases from J, with 16 bases in between. Per the germline V gene, CDR1 is MDHEN and CDR2 is SYDVKM. This CDR3 has 14 amino acids. In DNA form, the CDR3 reads TGTGCCAGCAGTCCGACAGGACCAGGGGATGGCTACACCTTC. It is translated as CASSPTGPGDGYTF.

J is TRBJ1-5 and V is TRBV2; D perhaps matches TRBD1 (5 bases). This CDR3 contains 14 residues. CDR1 SNHLY and CDR2 FYNNEI come from the germline V gene. The ends were cut back, 8 bases at V and 3 bases at J, with 14 bases in the middle. CDR3 sequence: CASSSQGNNQPQHF. In nucleotides, the CDR3 is TGTGCCAGCTCATCCCAGGGAAACAATCAGCCCCAGCATTTT.

This clone was seen only once. The chain combines TRBV6-1 with TRBJ1-2, with no clear D. The CDR3 extends over 15 amino acids. Trimming cost V 2 bases and J 4 bases, with 14 bases left between them. CDR1 MNHNS and CDR2 SASEGT come from the germline V gene. CDR3 region: CASSETPKRAYGYTF. CDR3 nucleotides: TGTGCCAGCAGTGAAACGCCAAAAAGGGCCTATGGCTACACCTTC.